One sample yielded the 25 T cell receptor beta chains listed below, sequenced in a study of T cell responses to AZD1222 COVID-19 vaccine. TCRdb's copy holds only in-frame clones and misses some; the assay was immunoSEQ multiplex PCR. This table holds some 180,000 clones, approximately 92% found once. The specimen was peripheral blood, collected 28 days after the second dose of the MenACWY control vaccine. These receptors came from an adult who received the MenACWY meningococcal vaccine as a control.

The chain employs TRBV3-1 (or the pseudogene TRBV3-2) and TRBJ1-2, with a possible D match to TRBD1 (5 bases). The CDR3 contains 13 residues. CDR1 is LGHDT, CDR2 YNNKEL, per germline (reference sequence). V dropped 7 bases and J dropped 4 bases, with 13 bases sitting between them. DNA for the CDR3: TGTGCCAGCAAAGGCCGGGACGGCTATGGCTACACCTTC. This translates into CASKGRDGYGYTF.

The V call is TRBV5-1, the J call TRBJ2-1; D may be TRBD1 (5 bases). This CDR3 contains 15 residues. Deletions cut 0 bases from V and 5 bases from J, with 12 bases between. Per the germline V gene, CDR1 is SGHRS and CDR2 is YFSETQ. The CDR3 loop is CASSLALKGHNEQFF. The DNA for the CDR3 is TGCGCCAGCAGCTTGGCCCTAAAGGGGCACAATGAGCAGTTCTTC.

This rearrangement joins TRBV5-1 to TRBJ1-2; unclear D gene. Germline V gene lookup returns CDR1 SGHRS and CDR2 YFSETQ. V was clipped by 0 bases and J by 7 bases, with 13 bases between them. CDR3 length equals 14 residues. The CDR3 sequence: CASSLATALLGYTF. The CDR3 DNA is TGCGCCAGCAGCTTGGCCACCGCCCTGCTTGGCTACACCTTC.

The rearrangement uses TRBV30 and TRBJ2-2; D unclear. The CDR3 is 11 residues long. Germline V gene lookup returns CDR1 GTSNPN and CDR2 SVGIG (reference sequence). Trimming took 3 bases from V and 6 from J, leaving 5 bases between them. The CDR3 region is CAWRWPGELFF. For the CDR3, the DNA is TGTGCCTGGAGGTGGCCCGGGGAGCTGTTTTTT.

The rearrangement joins TRBV28 to TRBJ1-2, with 7 positions matching TRBD1. This CDR3 contains 13 residues. Germline lookup yields CDR1 MDHEN and CDR2 SYDVKM. V shed 10 bases, J shed 1 base, and the junction held 6 bases outside the gene matches. The CDR3 nucleotides are TGTGCCAATAGGGACAGCCATAACTATGGCTACACCTTC. Translating it yields CANRDSHNYGYTF.

In this sample, this clone turned up once. The chain employs TRBV5-1 and TRBJ1-4, with a possible D match to TRBD1 (6 bases). This CDR3 has 15 amino acids. V was pared by 4 bases and J by 5 bases, with 15 bases between. The germline CDR1 and CDR2 sequences are SGHRS and YFSETQ. Written as DNA, the CDR3 is TGCGCCAGCAGCGGTACAGGGACATCGAATGAAAAACTGTTTTTT. Translating it yields CASSGTGTSNEKLFF. Full variable domain (rest looked up from reference TRBV5-1 and TRBJ1-4): KAGVTQTPRYLIKTRGQQVTLSCSPISGHRSVSWYQQTPGQGLQFLFEYFSETQRNKGNFPGRFSGRQFSNSRSEMNVSTLELGDSALYLCASSGTGTSNEKLFFGSGTQLSVL.

This sequence joins TRBV6-5 and TRBJ1-3; D may be TRBD1 (5 bases). The CDR3 runs 14 residues. CDR1 is MNHEY and CDR2 is SVGAGI in the germline V gene. Trimming took off 7 bases at V and 4 bases at J, with 14 bases between the two ends. Here the CDR3 reads CASTLGGDGNTIYF. The CDR3 DNA follows: TGTGCCAGCACCCTCGGAGGGGACGGAAACACCATATATTTT.

This chain uses TRBV19 with TRBJ1-2; TRBD1 matches 7 bases. The V gene's germline CDR1 is LNHDA and CDR2 SQIVND (reference sequence). Unmatched junction bases numbered 7, after V lost 7 bases and J lost 5 bases. This CDR3 is built from 13 residues. CDR3 amino acids: CASNRDRSYGYTF. Here the CDR3 DNA reads TGTGCCAGTAATCGGGACAGATCTTATGGCTACACCTTC.

The chain uses TRBV7-9 and TRBJ1-1; the D is unclear. The CDR3 is made up of 13 amino acids. Germline CDR1 reads SEHNR; CDR2 reads FQNEAQ (reference sequence). The V and J ends lost 6 bases and 0 bases respectively, with 8 bases between them. The CDR3: CASSVTVNTEAFF. In DNA form, the CDR3 reads TGTGCCAGCAGTGTGACGGTGAACACTGAAGCTTTCTTT.

This clone was detected only once. This chain joins TRBV19 and TRBJ1-6; 10 bases fit TRBD1. CDR1 LNHDA and CDR2 SQIVND come from the germline V gene (reference sequence). V shed 6 bases and J 7 bases; nucleotides not matched to a gene: 12. The CDR3 runs to 17 residues. CDR3 sequence (DNA): TGTGCCAGTAGCTCCCGACAGGGGGCGATTGTAAATTCACCCCTCCACTTT. Protein sequence: CASSSRQGAIVNSPLHF.

The chain has TRBV3-1 (or the pseudogene TRBV3-2) and TRBJ2-1; D not certain. Germline V gene data show CDR1 as LGHDT and CDR2 as YNNKEL (reference sequence). The CDR3 has 13 amino acids. Trimming took 5 bases from V and 0 from J, leaving 5 bases between them. CDR3 sequence reads: CASSYSSYNEQFF. CDR3 coding DNA: TGTGCCAGCAGCTACAGCTCCTACAATGAGCAGTTCTTC.

CDR3 sequence reads: CAWSGQVIRNTIYF. The DNA of the CDR3 is TGTGCCTGGAGTGGCCAGGTGATTCGAAACACCATATATTTT. The gene calls are TRBV30 and TRBJ1-3; D ambiguous. This CDR3 contains 14 residues. Germline V gene data show CDR1 as GTSNPN and CDR2 as SVGIG (reference sequence). V lost 1 base and J 5 bases, leaving 12 bases between the germline ends.

V is TRBV7-8 and J is TRBJ2-1; 9 bases are shared with TRBD2. The germline V gene has CDR1 SGHVS and CDR2 FQNEAQ. The CDR3 is 17 residues long. With 1 base clipped from V and 2 bases from J, the junction kept 6 bases outside the gene matches. CDR3 sequence reads: CASSLVGASGAYNEQFF. The CDR3 DNA reads as TGTGCCAGCAGCTTAGTTGGGGCTAGCGGGGCCTACAATGAGCAGTTCTTC. Full variable domain (outside the CDR3, taken from reference TRBV7-8 and TRBJ2-1): GAGVSQSPRYKVAKRGQDVALRCDPISGHVSLFWYQQALGQGPEFLTYFQNEAQLDKSGLPSDRFFAERPEGSVSTLKIQRTQQEDSAVYLCASSLVGASGAYNEQFFGPGTRLTVL.

CDR3 in amino acids: CASSQGSFLSGNTIYF. CDR3 sequence (DNA): TGCGCCAGCAGCCAAGGATCTTTTCTCTCTGGAAACACCATATATTTT. This sequence joins TRBV4-1 and TRBJ1-3; D gene unclear. This CDR3 region has 16 residues. Deletions cut 1 base from V and 0 bases from J, with 10 bases between. CDR1 is MGHRA, CDR2 YSYEKL, per germline.

The chain combines TRBV9 with TRBJ1-5; a possible D gene is TRBD1 (5 bases). The CDR3 length is 14 residues. The V gene's germline CDR1 is SGDLS and CDR2 YYNGEE. V dropped 4 bases and J dropped 2 bases, with 10 bases sitting between them. The CDR3 loop reads CASSQGSGNQPQHF. In DNA form, the CDR3 reads TGTGCCAGCAGCCAGGGTTCTGGCAATCAGCCCCAGCATTTT.

The V and J genes are TRBV27 and TRBJ1-2; 8 bases agree with TRBD1. The CDR3 is made up of 15 amino acids. Losses at the gene ends were 3 bases for V and 4 bases for J; bases not matched to a gene: 7. Looked up from germline, CDR1 is MNHEY and CDR2 is SMNVEV (reference sequence). The CDR3 DNA reads as TGTGCCAGCAGTTTTGCAGGGGGCCCTGGCTATGGCTACACCTTC. Translating gives CASSFAGGPGYGYTF.

The chain uses TRBV5-1 and TRBJ2-7; D possibly uses TRBD1 or TRBD2 (5 bases each). Per the germline V gene, CDR1 is SGHRS and CDR2 is YFSETQ. The CDR3 spans 14 residues. Trimming shortened V by 3 bases and J by 4 bases, and 14 bases separated the two germline ends. CDR3 amino acids: CASSSGTGKYEQYF. The DNA of the CDR3 is TGCGCCAGCAGCTCAGGGACGGGAAAGTACGAGCAGTACTTC.

CDR3: CASSLHGQYGYTF. As DNA, the CDR3 is TGTGCCAGCAGCCTCCATGGACAGTATGGCTACACCTTC. The chain uses TRBV13 and TRBJ1-2; TRBD1 is a possible D gene (6 bases). From germline, CDR1 is PRHDT and CDR2 FYEKMQ (reference sequence). Trimming left V 5 bases short and J 5 bases short, with 12 bases between. The CDR3 sequence is 13 residues long.

This sequence joins TRBV28 and TRBJ1-3, with D hard to call. The V end lost 5 bases, the J end lost 0 bases, and 11 bases lay between the germline ends. The CDR3 has 15 amino acids. CDR1 is MDHEN, CDR2 SYDVKM, per germline. CDR3 coding DNA: TGTGCCAGCAGTCCAGGAGATAGCTCTGGAAACACCATATATTTT. Amino acid sequence: CASSPGDSSGNTIYF.

CDR3: CASSRTSPRDEQYF. CDR3 DNA sequence: TGCGCCAGCAGCAGGACTAGCCCCCGGGACGAGCAGTACTTC. J is TRBJ2-7 and V is TRBV5-1, with 8 nucleotides matching TRBD2. The length of the CDR3 is 14 residues. Looked up from germline, CDR1 is SGHRS and CDR2 is YFSETQ. V shed 4 bases, J shed 5 bases, and the junction held 8 bases outside the gene matches.

This clone was seen just once. The chain couples TRBV6-5 to TRBJ1-5, with a possible D match to TRBD1 (5 bases). This CDR3 spans 15 amino acids. V was trimmed by 8 bases and J by 11 bases, leaving 25 bases between them. CDR1 MNHEY and CDR2 SVGAGI come from the germline V gene. CDR3 in DNA: TGTGCCAGCTGGGACCCGGACTCGGGCGAGGTGACCCAGCATTTT. Its protein is CASWDPDSGEVTQHF.

The chain recombines TRBV24-1 with TRBJ1-5; D gene unclear. V was trimmed by 2 bases and J by 1 base, leaving 5 bases between them. The germline V gene has CDR1 KGHDR and CDR2 SFDVKD. The CDR3 length is 14 residues. The CDR3 nucleotides read TGTGCCACCAGTGATTCGAAAAGCAATCAGCCCCAGCATTTT. This translates into CATSDSKSNQPQHF.

As concerns this clone: Other nucleotide sequences in the sample specify the same CDR3. The chain joins TRBV5-1 to TRBJ1-1, with 8 bases identical to TRBD1. Germline V gene data show CDR1 as SGHRS and CDR2 as YFSETQ. V lost 4 bases and J lost 1; bases outside the gene matches: 3. The CDR3 sequence is 14 residues long. The CDR3 loop is CASSPGTGNTEAFF. Written as DNA, the CDR3 is TGCGCCAGCAGCCCCGGGACAGGGAACACTGAAGCTTTCTTT. The whole variable domain, filled in from reference TRBV5-1 and TRBJ1-1, reads KAGVTQTPRYLIKTRGQQVTLSCSPISGHRSVSWYQQTPGQGLQFLFEYFSETQRNKGNFPGRFSGRQFSNSRSEMNVSTLELGDSALYLCASSPGTGNTEAFFGQGTRLTVV.

The rearrangement joins TRBV4-1 to TRBJ1-2; tentatively, D is TRBD1 (5 bases). CDR3 length: 18 residues. Germline assignment: CDR1 MGHRA and CDR2 YSYEKL. V was pared by 0 bases and J by 5 bases, with 22 bases between. CDR3 loop: CASSQESSGGGYKYGYTF. The CDR3 bases are TGCGCCAGCAGCCAAGAAAGCTCCGGTGGGGGATATAAATATGGCTACACCTTC.

The chain recombines TRBV18 with TRBJ1-3; D possibly corresponds to TRBD1 (5 bases). V gave up 6 bases and J gave up 2 bases, with 14 bases separating them. The V gene's germline CDR1 is KGHSH and CDR2 LQKENI. The CDR3 consists of 15 residues. CDR3 region: CASSKGPRTGNTIYF. The CDR3 bases are TGTGCCAGCTCTAAGGGGCCGAGGACTGGAAACACCATATATTTT. Full variable domain (missing parts from reference TRBV18 and TRBJ1-3): NAGVMQNPRHLVRRRGQEARLRCSPMKGHSHVYWYRQLPEEGLKFMVYLQKENIIDESGMPKERFSAEFPKEGPSILRIQQVVRGDSAAYFCASSKGPRTGNTIYFGEGSWLTVV.